This T cell receptor beta chain was sequenced during a study of blood T cell repertoires in COVID-19. The V gene lost 4 bases and the J gene lost 5 bases, with 26 bases spanning the gap. The CDR3 spans 19 residues. The germline V gene has CDR1 SGHTA and CDR2 FQGTGA. Per the study methods: Reference gene primer amplification in the assay estimated nucleated cell counts. Profiling relied on immunoSEQ multiplex PCR, and the TCRdb table lists in-frame clones only, not all of them. That table is the source of V, J and clone size, and D and trimming were worked out from the DNA. The table records around 250,000 clones, 85% to 90% of them present only once.

This receptor was obtained from a woman between 50 and 59 years old who had recovered from COVID-19. The chain combines TRBV7-3 with TRBJ2-2; a weak D match, TRBD2 (5 bases). Source material: PBMCs or T cells enriched from blood (not recorded which). CDR3 DNA: TGTGCCAGCAGCTCCCTCTCGCCGGGTTTTCTTGGCGGGACCGGGGAGCTGTTTTTT. It yields the protein CASSSLSPGFLGGTGELFF.